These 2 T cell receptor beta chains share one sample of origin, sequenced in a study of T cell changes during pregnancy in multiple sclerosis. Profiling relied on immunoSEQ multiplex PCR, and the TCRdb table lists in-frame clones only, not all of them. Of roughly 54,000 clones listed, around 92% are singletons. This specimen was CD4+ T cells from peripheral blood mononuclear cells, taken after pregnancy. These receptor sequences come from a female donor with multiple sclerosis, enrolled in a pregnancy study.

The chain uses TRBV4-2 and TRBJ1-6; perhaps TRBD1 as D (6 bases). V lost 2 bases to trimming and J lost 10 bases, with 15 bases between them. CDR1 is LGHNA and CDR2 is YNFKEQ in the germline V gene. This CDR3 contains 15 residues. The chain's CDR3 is CASSQLHTGRSPLHF. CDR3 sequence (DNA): TGTGCCAGCAGCCAATTACATACAGGGAGATCACCCCTCCACTTT.

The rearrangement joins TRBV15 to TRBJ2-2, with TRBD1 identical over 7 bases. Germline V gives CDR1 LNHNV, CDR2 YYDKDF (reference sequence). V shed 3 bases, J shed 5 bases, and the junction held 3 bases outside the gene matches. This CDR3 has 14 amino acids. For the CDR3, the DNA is TGTGCCACCAGCAGCGACAGGGTTACCGGGGAGCTGTTTTTT. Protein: CATSSDRVTGELFF. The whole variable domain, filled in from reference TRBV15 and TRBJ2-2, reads DAMVIQNPRYQVTQFGKPVTLSCSQTLNHNVMYWYQQKSSQAPKLLFHYYDKDFNNEADTPDNFQSRRPNTSFCFLDIRSPGLGDTAMYLCATSSDRVTGELFFGEGSRLTVL.